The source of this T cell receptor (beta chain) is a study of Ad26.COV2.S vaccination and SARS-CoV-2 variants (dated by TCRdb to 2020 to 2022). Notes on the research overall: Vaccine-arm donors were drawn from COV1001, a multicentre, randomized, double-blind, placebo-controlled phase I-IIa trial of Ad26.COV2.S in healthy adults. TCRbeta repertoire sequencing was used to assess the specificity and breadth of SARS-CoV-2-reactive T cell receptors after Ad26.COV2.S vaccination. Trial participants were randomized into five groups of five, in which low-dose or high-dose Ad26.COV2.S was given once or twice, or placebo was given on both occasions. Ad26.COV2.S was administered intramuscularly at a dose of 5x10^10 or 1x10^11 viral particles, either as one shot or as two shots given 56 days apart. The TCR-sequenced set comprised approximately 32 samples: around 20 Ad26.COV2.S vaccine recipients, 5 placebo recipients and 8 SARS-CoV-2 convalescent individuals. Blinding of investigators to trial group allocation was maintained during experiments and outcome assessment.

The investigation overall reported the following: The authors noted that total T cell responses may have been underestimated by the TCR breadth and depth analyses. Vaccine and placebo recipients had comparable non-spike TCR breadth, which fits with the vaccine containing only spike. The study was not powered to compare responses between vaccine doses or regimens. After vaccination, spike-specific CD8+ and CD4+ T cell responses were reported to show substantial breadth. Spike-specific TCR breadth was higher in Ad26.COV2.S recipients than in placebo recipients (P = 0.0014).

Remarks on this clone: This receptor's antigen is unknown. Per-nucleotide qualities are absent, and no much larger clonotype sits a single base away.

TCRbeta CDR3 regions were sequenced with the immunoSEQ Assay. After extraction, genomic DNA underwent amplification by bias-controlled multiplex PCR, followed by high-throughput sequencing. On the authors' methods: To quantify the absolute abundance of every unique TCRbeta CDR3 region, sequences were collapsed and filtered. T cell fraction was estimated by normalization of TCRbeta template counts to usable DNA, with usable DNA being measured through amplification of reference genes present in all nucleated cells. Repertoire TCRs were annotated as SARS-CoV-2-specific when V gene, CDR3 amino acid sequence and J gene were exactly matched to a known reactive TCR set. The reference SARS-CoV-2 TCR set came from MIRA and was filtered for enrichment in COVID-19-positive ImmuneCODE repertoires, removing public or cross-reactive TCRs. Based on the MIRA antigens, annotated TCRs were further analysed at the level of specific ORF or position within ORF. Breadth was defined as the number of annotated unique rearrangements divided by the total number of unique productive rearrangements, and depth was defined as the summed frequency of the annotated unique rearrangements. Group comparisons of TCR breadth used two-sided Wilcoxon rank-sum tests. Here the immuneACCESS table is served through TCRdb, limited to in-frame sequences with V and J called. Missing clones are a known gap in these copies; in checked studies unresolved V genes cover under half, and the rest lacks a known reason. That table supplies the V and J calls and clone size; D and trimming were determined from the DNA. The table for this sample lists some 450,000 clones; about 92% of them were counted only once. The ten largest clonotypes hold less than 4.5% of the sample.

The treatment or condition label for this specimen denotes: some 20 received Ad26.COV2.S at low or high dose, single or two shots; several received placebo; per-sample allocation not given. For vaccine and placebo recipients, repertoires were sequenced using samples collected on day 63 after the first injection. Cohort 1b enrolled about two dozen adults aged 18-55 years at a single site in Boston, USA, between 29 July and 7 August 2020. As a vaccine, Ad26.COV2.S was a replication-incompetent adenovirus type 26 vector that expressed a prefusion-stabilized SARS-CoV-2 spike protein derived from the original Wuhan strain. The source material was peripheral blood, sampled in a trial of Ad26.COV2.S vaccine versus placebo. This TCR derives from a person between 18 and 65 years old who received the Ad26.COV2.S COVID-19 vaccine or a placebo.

The sequenced DNA: TGCGCCAGCAGCTTGGCCCGGGAGCTGTTTTTT. The resulting protein is CASSLARELFF. This receptor chain uses TRBV5-1 and TRBJ2-2; the D gene remains uncertain. The trim is 0 bases for V and 9 bases for J, with a gap of 3 bases between the germline ends. Per the germline V gene, SGHRS is the CDR1 and YFSETQ is the CDR2. Spanning cysteine to phenylalanine, the CDR3 consists of 11 amino acids. The only DNA kept is the CDR3, 33 bases in frame from the first base.